These 12 T cell receptor beta chains came from one sample sequenced in a study of post-analysis software for immune sequencing data. These receptors lack a known antigen. Prepared TCR beta cDNA libraries contained unique molecular identifiers. TCRdb re-derived calls from the PCR reads in MiXCR, one entry per CDR3 protein. The table shows some 700,000 distinct CDR3 sequences, with about 60% occurring only once. Findings and limits, study-wide: Roughly 5 TRBV segments occurring more often in patients than controls included TRBV5-6, TRBV5-1 and TRBV20-1.

Sequencing was done on a sample of blood. These receptors all stem from a girl aged 2 to 10 with multiple sclerosis.

This clonotype was picked up a small number of times. The rearrangement links TRBV20-1 to TRBJ2-3; D ambiguous. V lost 5 bases to trimming and J lost 0 bases, with 12 bases between them. CDR1 is DFQATT, CDR2 SNEGSKA, per germline (reference sequence). This CDR3 is built from 14 residues. The CDR3 bases are TGCAGTGCTCCCGGACGTGCTAGCACAGATACGCAGTATTTT. It specifies CSAPGRASTDTQYF.

This clonotype has just a few counts. The rearrangement links TRBV12-3 or TRBV12-4 to TRBJ2-3, with 9 bases aligning to TRBD1. V shed 5 bases and J 1 base; nucleotides not matched to a gene: 7. The CDR3 loop spans 16 amino acids. CDR3 residues: CASSLRWTGGTDTQYF. Written as DNA, the CDR3 is TGTGCCAGCAGTCTAAGGTGGACAGGGGGCACAGATACGCAGTATTTT.

V and J are TRBV20-1 and TRBJ2-3; TRBD2 matches at 9 bases. Trimming removed 2 bases from V and 2 bases from J; junction bases left unmatched: 8. The CDR3 loop spans 16 amino acids. Germline V CDR1 and CDR2: DFQATT, SNEGSKA (reference sequence). The CDR3 loop is CSARSLTSGHTDTQYF. The CDR3 DNA is TGCAGTGCTAGATCGTTAACTAGCGGGCACACAGATACGCAGTATTTT.

DNA for the CDR3: TGTGCCAGCATGGGGGCCGGAGGCAATCAGCCCCAGCATTTT. Its protein product is CASMGAGGNQPQHF. The rearrangement joins TRBV2 to TRBJ1-5; maybe TRBD1 (6 bases). The CDR3 sequence is 14 residues long. Germline V gene lookup returns CDR1 SNHLY and CDR2 FYNNEI. V shed 7 bases and J shed 2 bases, with 12 bases lying between them.

This clonotype was found a few times. The chain employs TRBV20-1 and TRBJ2-7, with D tentatively TRBD2 (7 bases). Trimming cost V 5 bases and J 0 bases, with 23 bases left between them. Germline CDR1 DFQATT, CDR2 SNEGSKA (reference sequence). The CDR3 totals 17 residues. The CDR3 region is CSARHPGGRVRSYEQYF. The DNA for the CDR3 is TGCAGTGCTCGCCACCCGGGGGGCAGGGTACGCTCCTACGAGCAGTACTTC.

This chain connects TRBV29-1 to TRBJ2-5; possible D gene TRBD2, 5 bases. This CDR3 region has 13 residues. Trimming shortened V by 1 base and J by 1 base, and 7 bases separated the two germline ends. Per the germline V gene, CDR1 is SQVTM and CDR2 is ANQGSEA. The CDR3 sequence is CSVEGESQETQYF. The CDR3 region has the DNA TGCAGCGTTGAAGGGGAGTCCCAAGAGACCCAGTACTTC. Full variable domain (missing parts from reference TRBV29-1 and TRBJ2-5): SAVISQKPSRDICQRGTSLTIQCQVDSQVTMMFWYRQQPGQSLTLIATANQGSEATYESGFVIDKFPISRPNLTFSTLTVSNMSPEDSSIYLCSVEGESQETQYFGPGTRLLVL.

This clonotype was counted between two and nine times. This chain joins TRBV29-1 and TRBJ1-2; D possibly corresponds to TRBD1 (5 bases). Germline V gene sequence: CDR1 SQVTM, CDR2 ANQGSEA. Between the trimmed V and J ends, which lost 6 bases and 3 bases, there was a span of 14 bases. The CDR3 runs 13 residues. CDR3: CSVPQGPDYGYTF. The CDR3 nucleotides read TGCAGCGTGCCCCAGGGACCTGACTATGGCTACACCTTC.

In its sample, this clonotype was seen a few times. The chain recombines TRBV6-6 with TRBJ2-3; TRBD2 agrees at 12 bases. CDR3 size: 16 residues. From germline, CDR1 is MNHNY and CDR2 SVGAGI (reference sequence). Germline trimming cut 4 bases from V and 2 bases from J; bases unmatched to any gene: 4. The CDR3 loop reads CASSFPSGRATDTQYF. The CDR3 DNA sequence: TGTGCCAGCAGTTTCCCTAGCGGGAGGGCCACAGATACGCAGTATTTT.

The chain joins TRBV20-1 to TRBJ1-2; D is perhaps TRBD1 (5 bases). V was clipped by 3 bases and J by 8 bases, with 10 bases between them. This CDR3 has 11 amino acids. Germline CDR1 DFQATT, CDR2 SNEGSKA (reference sequence). This CDR3 is CSARGDGGYTF. Here the CDR3 DNA reads TGCAGTGCTAGGGGGGACGGCGGCTACACCTTC.

The chain couples TRBV29-1 to TRBJ2-7; perhaps TRBD1 as D (5 bases). This CDR3 has 13 amino acids. The germline V and J ends were trimmed by 7 bases and 1 base, with 14 bases remaining between them. The germline V gene encodes CDR1 SQVTM and CDR2 ANQGSEA. DNA for the CDR3: TGCAGCGCCCTGCGGCAGGGTTCCTACGAGCAGTACTTC. Its protein product is CSALRQGSYEQYF.

The V gene is TRBV4-3, the J gene TRBJ2-1; D not resolved. V lost 8 bases, J lost 3 bases, and 11 bases lay in between. The CDR3 is made up of 13 amino acids. Germline-derived CDR1 and CDR2 are LGHNA and YSLEER. CDR3 region: CASADEVYNEQFF. DNA for the CDR3: TGCGCCAGCGCCGACGAGGTCTACAATGAGCAGTTCTTC.

This chain links TRBV20-1 with TRBJ2-5; tentatively, D is TRBD2 (7 bases). The CDR3 has 16 residues. In germline, CDR1 is DFQATT, CDR2 SNEGSKA (reference sequence). Deletions cut 4 bases from V and 5 bases from J, with 23 bases between. CDR3 protein: CSAKEGGRAPDETQYF. The DNA for the CDR3 is TGCAGTGCTAAAGAGGGGGGGAGGGCACCAGACGAGACCCAGTACTTC.